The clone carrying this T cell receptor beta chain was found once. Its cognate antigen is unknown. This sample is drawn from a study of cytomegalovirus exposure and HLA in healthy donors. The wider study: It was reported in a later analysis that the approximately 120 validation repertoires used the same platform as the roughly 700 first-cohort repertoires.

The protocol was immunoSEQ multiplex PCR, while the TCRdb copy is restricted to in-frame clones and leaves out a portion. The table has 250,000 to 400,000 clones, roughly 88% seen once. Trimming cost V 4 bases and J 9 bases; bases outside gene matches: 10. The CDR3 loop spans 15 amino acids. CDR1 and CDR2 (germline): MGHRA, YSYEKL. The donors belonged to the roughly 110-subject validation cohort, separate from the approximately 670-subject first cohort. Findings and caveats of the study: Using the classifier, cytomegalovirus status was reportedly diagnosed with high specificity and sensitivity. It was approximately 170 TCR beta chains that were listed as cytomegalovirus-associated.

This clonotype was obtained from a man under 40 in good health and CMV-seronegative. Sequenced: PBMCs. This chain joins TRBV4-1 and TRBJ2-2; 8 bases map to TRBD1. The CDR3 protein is CASSPAGTGGRELFF. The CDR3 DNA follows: TGCGCCAGCAGCCCTGCCGGGACAGGAGGTAGGGAGCTGTTTTTT.